The 19 T cell receptor beta chains below were found in one sample sequenced in a study of vaccination effects on CD4 cells after COVID-19. CD4+ T cells specific for antigen were expanded with viral peptide pools by the ViraFEST assay before sequencing. Once cultured for roughly 10 days, the cells underwent separation to obtain CD4+ T cells. Among the vaccine recipients, none had a prior SARS-CoV-2 infection, and nucleocapsid antibodies were negative. Assay used: immunoSEQ multiplex PCR; TCRdb lists only in-frame clones, some missing. The sample has 35,000 to 45,000 clones, under 70% seen once. No antigens are known for them. The material sequenced was CD4+ T cells from PBMCs cultured with HCoV-OC43 spike peptides, taken before COVID-19 vaccination. The subset is: HCoV-OC43 spike overlapping peptide pool stimulation. Every receptor here comes from a human donor who received a COVID-19 vaccine.

The rearrangement uses TRBV12-3 or TRBV12-4 and TRBJ2-7; the D gene is possibly TRBD1 (5 bases). The length of the CDR3 is 12 residues. Deletions cut 6 bases from V and 4 bases from J, with 10 bases between. CDR3: CASRQDSYEQYF. In DNA, the CDR3 is TGTGCCAGCAGGCAAGACAGTTACGAGCAGTACTTC.

V is TRBV30 and J is TRBJ1-1; D unresolved. CDR1 is GTSNPN, CDR2 SVGIG, per germline (reference sequence). Between the trimmed V and J ends, which lost 3 bases and 2 bases, there was a span of 7 bases. The CDR3 extends over 12 amino acids. Here the CDR3 reads CAWRRVNTEAFF. The CDR3 nucleotides are TGTGCCTGGAGGAGGGTCAACACTGAAGCTTTCTTT.

The chain carries TRBV5-1 and TRBJ2-3; a weak D match, TRBD2 (6 bases). Germline V gene sequence: CDR1 SGHRS, CDR2 YFSETQ. This CDR3 comprises 14 residues. The V end lost 3 bases, the J end lost 6 bases, and 14 bases lay between the germline ends. For the CDR3, the DNA is TGCGCCAGCAGCTCCGGGACTCGGGGGGATACGCAGTATTTT. Amino acids: CASSSGTRGDTQYF.

This clone was counted a few times. The chain uses TRBV28 and TRBJ1-1; D uncertain. Germline values: CDR1 MDHEN, CDR2 SYDVKM. Deletions cut 8 bases from V and 0 bases from J, with 10 bases between. The CDR3 covers 13 residues. The chain's CDR3 is CASFEPLNTEAFF. Written as DNA, the CDR3 is TGTGCCAGCTTTGAGCCCCTGAACACTGAAGCTTTCTTT.

The rearrangement joins TRBV18 to TRBJ1-2; 8 nucleotides line up with TRBD1. The germline gives CDR1 KGHSH, CDR2 LQKENI. J gave up 4 bases and V 6 bases, and 4 bases lay outside the gene matches. This CDR3 spans 13 amino acids. CDR3: CASSLTGGYGYTF. CDR3 DNA sequence: TGTGCCAGCTCGCTTACAGGGGGCTATGGCTACACCTTC.

This chain connects TRBV5-5 to TRBJ2-5; D perhaps matches TRBD1 (6 bases). Trimming stripped 0 bases from V and 0 bases from J, with 9 bases between. The CDR3 contains 15 residues. Looked up from germline, CDR1 is SGHKS and CDR2 is YYEKEE (reference sequence). CDR3 DNA: TGTGCCAGCAGCTTGGGGGGGCCTTACCAAGAGACCCAGTACTTC. This sequence encodes CASSLGGPYQETQYF.

V is TRBV25-1 and J is TRBJ2-7; D unresolved. Trimming took off 2 bases at V and 3 bases at J, with 11 bases between the two ends. Germline CDR1 reads MGHDK; CDR2 reads SYGVNS. This CDR3 has 14 residues. In DNA, the CDR3 is TGTGCCAGCAGTGAAGAGGTCACCGACTACGAGCAGTACTTC. Translated: CASSEEVTDYEQYF.

This clone occurred a few times. The rearrangement uses TRBV3-1 (or the pseudogene TRBV3-2) and TRBJ2-7; perhaps TRBD1 as D (6 bases). The CDR3 extends over 15 amino acids. CDR1 is LGHDT, CDR2 YNNKEL, per germline (reference sequence). Trimming took 0 bases from V and 6 from J, leaving 15 bases between them. The CDR3 bases are TGTGCCAGCAGCCAAGACGTCTCAGGCAGGGGCGAGCAGTACTTC. Protein: CASSQDVSGRGEQYF.

The chain uses TRBV20-1 and TRBJ1-6; possibly TRBD1 for D (6 bases). The V end lost 3 bases, the J end lost 7 bases, and 10 bases lay between the germline ends. Germline loops: CDR1 DFQATT, CDR2 SNEGSKA (reference sequence). The CDR3 loop spans 13 amino acids. CDR3 bases: TGCAGTGCTAGTGGACAGCCGAATTCACCCCTCCACTTT. It codes for CSASGQPNSPLHF.

This chain links TRBV6-6 with TRBJ2-1; 9 bases line up with TRBD2. The trim removed 5 bases at V and 9 bases at J, leaving 11 bases unmatched. This CDR3 is 15 amino acids long. Per the germline V gene, CDR1 is MNHNY and CDR2 is SVGAGI (reference sequence). The CDR3 DNA reads TGTGCCAGCAGTCGGAGCGGGGGGCCCTTGGGTGAGCAGTTCTTC. As protein: CASSRSGGPLGEQFF.

This chain links TRBV11-2 with TRBJ1-2; D is unresolved. The CDR3 sequence is 12 residues long. Germline V gene data show CDR1 as SGHAT and CDR2 as FQNNGV. V lost 5 bases, J lost 5 bases, and 9 bases lay in between. The CDR3: CASSAYEYGYTF. The CDR3, as DNA: TGTGCCAGCAGCGCTTATGAGTATGGCTACACCTTC.

The chain uses TRBV19 and TRBJ2-5, with a weak D call TRBD1 (6 bases). The CDR3 sequence is 17 residues long. Trimming left V 4 bases short and J 0 bases short, with 18 bases between. Per germline, CDR1 LNHDA and CDR2 SQIVND (reference sequence). CDR3 sequence (DNA): TGTGCCAGTAGTAGAGTTATTGGCAGGGGCCACCAAGAGACCCAGTACTTC. It yields the protein CASSRVIGRGHQETQYF.

The V gene is TRBV18, the J gene TRBJ2-3; 7 bases agree with TRBD2. The CDR3 has 15 amino acids. The ends lost 3 bases at V and 4 bases at J; junction bases unmatched: 7. Germline V gives CDR1 KGHSH, CDR2 LQKENI. The CDR3 here is CASSPTGGSPDTQYF. CDR3 in DNA: TGTGCCAGCTCACCGACTGGCGGGAGCCCAGATACGCAGTATTTT.

This chain uses TRBV10-1 with TRBJ2-1; 8 bases line up with TRBD2. J gave up 3 bases and V 7 bases, and 8 bases lay outside the gene matches. This CDR3 has 15 residues. The germline CDR1 and CDR2 sequences are WNHNN and SYGVQD (reference sequence). Here the CDR3 reads CASNSGAGGYNEQFF. CDR3 in DNA: TGCGCCAGCAATAGCGGGGCGGGGGGCTACAATGAGCAGTTCTTC.

V usage is TRBV6-5 and J usage is TRBJ1-2; D gene ambiguous. The V end lost 5 bases, the J end lost 4 bases, and 11 bases lay between the germline ends. This CDR3 spans 13 amino acids. CDR1 and CDR2 (germline): MNHEY, SVGAGI. The CDR3 DNA sequence: TGTGCCAGCAGTCTCGACGGCCCCTATGGCTACACCTTC. Its translation is CASSLDGPYGYTF.

J is TRBJ2-2 and V is TRBV6-6; D uncertain. The ends were cut back, 5 bases at V and 6 bases at J, with 10 bases in the middle. The germline V gene encodes CDR1 MNHNY and CDR2 SVGAGI (reference sequence). This CDR3 comprises 13 residues. The CDR3 region is CASSPSRAGELFF. CDR3 nucleotide sequence: TGTGCCAGCAGTCCATCCCGGGCCGGGGAGCTGTTTTTT.

The V and J genes are TRBV9 and TRBJ1-3; D is unresolved. The germline V gene has CDR1 SGDLS and CDR2 YYNGEE. The CDR3 covers 15 residues. V gave up 4 bases and J gave up 2 bases, with 13 bases separating them. CDR3 in amino acids: CASSQVWGTGNTIYF. The CDR3 coding sequence is TGTGCCAGCAGCCAGGTTTGGGGTACTGGAAACACCATATATTTT.

This clone was seen only once. The genes are TRBV5-1 and TRBJ1-2; no reliable D call. Trimming removed 1 base at V and 2 bases at J, with 6 bases between. Germline lookup yields CDR1 SGHRS and CDR2 YFSETQ. This CDR3 has 13 residues. CDR3 loop: CASSLSQNYGYTF. The CDR3 DNA reads as TGCGCCAGCAGCTTGAGCCAGAACTATGGCTACACCTTC.

This clone was found a few times. The rearrangement links TRBV5-1 to TRBJ2-7, with TRBD2 matching over 9 bases. This CDR3 has 16 residues. The germline V gene has CDR1 SGHRS and CDR2 YFSETQ. V was pared by 10 bases and J by 0 bases, with 14 bases of the junction left unmatched. The CDR3 region is CAVRNFSGGSSYEQYF. DNA of the CDR3: TGCGCCGTACGTAATTTTAGCGGGGGTAGCTCCTACGAGCAGTACTTC.